A selection of T cell receptor beta chains follows, all from one sample in a study of beta chain features in type 1 diabetes. The data were produced by immunoSEQ multiplex PCR, yet TCRdb's version contains in-frame clones alone and is incomplete. The sample has hundreds of thousands of clones, 13% seen once. The sample was naive CD4+ T cells from blood. The receptors stem from a man younger than 35 with type 1 diabetes. Both conserved end residues are part of each CDR3. D genes are given only for firm matches. Not all rows give a size; the values are once, few, many and, for expanded clones, a class.

TRBJ2-7 few TRBV4-1 TRBD2 TGCGCCAGCAGCGTTACCGGGACTAACTCCTACGAGCAGTACTTC CASSVTGTNSYEQYF
TRBJ2-2 . TRBV19 TRBD2 TGTGCCAGTAGTATAGTCCCGGGACTAGCGGGGGTCGCCGGGGAGCTGTTTTTT CASSIVPGLAGVAGELFF
TRBJ1-5 few TRBV6-5 . TGTGCCAGCAGTTACTCGAGGACGAGCCGGCCCCAGCATTTT CASSYSRTSRPQHF
TRBJ2-5 few TRBV5-1 TRBD2 TGCGCCAGCAGCTTGGAGGCTAGCGGGCAAGAGACCCAGTACTTC CASSLEASGQETQYF
TRBJ2-5 . TRBV5-8 . TGTGCCAGCAGCTTGGATCCGGGGTCGGAGACCCAGTACTTC CASSLDPGSETQYF
TRBJ2-6 . TRBV6-5 . TGTGCCGCCGAGGGCAGACACTCTGGGGCCAACGTCCTGACTTTC CAAEGRHSGANVLTF
TRBJ2-7 few TRBV6-5 TRBD1 TGTGCCAGCAGGCGGGGACAGGGTATTAACGAGCAGTACTTC CASRRGQGINEQYF
TRBJ2-3 few TRBV6-1 . TGTGCCAGCAGTGAAGGGGCAGGGTTAGATACGCAGTATTTT CASSEGAGLDTQYF
TRBJ2-7 . TRBV4-2 TRBD2 TGTGCCAGCAGCCCGGGGGGGCGCTTGGCTCCGGAGCAGTACTTC CASSPGGRLAPEQYF
TRBJ2-6 . TRBV13 . TGTGCCAGCAGCGTACGACGGGGAGCCGGGGCCAACGTCCTGACTTTC CASSVRRGAGANVLTF
TRBJ1-2 few TRBV4-1 . TGCGCCAGCAGCCAACCTGGGCAGACCCATGGCTACACCTTC CASSQPGQTHGYTF
TRBJ1-1 . TRBV2 . TGTGCCAGCACCTTGATTAGGAACACTGAAGCTTTCTTT CASTLIRNTEAFF
TRBJ2-3 few TRBV5-4 TRBD1 TGTGCCAGCAGCCAGGGACAGTCCGGGGATACGCAGTATTTT CASSQGQSGDTQYF
TRBJ2-2 . TRBV7-9 . TGTGCCAGCCACTCGGGGGGCGGCACCGGGGAGCTGTTTTTT CASHSGGGTGELFF
TRBJ2-5 . TRBV7-6 TRBD1 TGTGCCAGCAGCCAAGGCCGGGACAGGGGGCAAGTCCAGTACTTC CASSQGRDRGQVQYF
TRBJ2-7 . TRBV7-9 . TGTGCCAGCAGCTTAATGTTGGCATCGGGGCAGTACTTC CASSLMLASGQYF
TRBJ1-1 . TRBV9 TRBD1 TGTGCCAGCAGCGTAGCTACGGACAGGGATGACACTGAAGCTTTCTTT CASSVATDRDDTEAFF
TRBJ2-7 . TRBV5-1 TRBD1 TGCGCCAGCAGCTTGGCTCGGACAGGGACGAGGTACGAGCAGTACTTC CASSLARTGTRYEQYF
TRBJ1-2 few TRBV6-6 . TGTGCCAGCTCCACGGATACCTCTTATGGCTACACCTTC CASSTDTSYGYTF
TRBJ1-2 . TRBV9 . TGTGCCAGCAGCGGACTGTCGAGGAGGAGCTATGGCTACACCTTC CASSGLSRRSYGYTF
TRBJ1-2 . TRBV5-4 . TGTGCCAGCAGGCTGATGGACCCAGAAGGCGAGGGCTACACCTTC CASRLMDPEGEGYTF
TRBJ1-2 . TRBV2 . TGTGCCAGCAGTGATACACGGGGCACCTTC CASSDTRGTF
TRBJ2-5 few TRBV30 . TGTGCCTGGAGTATTCCGGGTACGAAGGATGGAGAGACCCAGTACTTC CAWSIPGTKDGETQYF
TRBJ2-2 few TRBV7-7 TRBD1 TGTGCCAGCAGCCTCGCCGGGACAGGGGCGATCGCCGGGGAGCTGTTTTTT CASSLAGTGAIAGELFF
TRBJ1-1 . TRBV9 . TGTGCCAGCAGCGTAGGGGTGCCGCGCACTGAAGCTTTCTTT CASSVGVPRTEAFF
TRBJ1-1 . TRBV27 TRBD1 TGTGCCAGCAGTTTAAAACAGGGGGGGAACACTGAAGCTTTCTTT CASSLKQGGNTEAFF
TRBJ2-1 few TRBV5-4 TRBD2 TGTGCCAGCAGCTTACCAGCGGGGGGTGCTTCCAATGAGCAGTTCTTC CASSLPAGGASNEQFF
TRBJ1-6 . TRBV25-1 TRBD1 TGTGCCAGCCAAGACACAGGGGGAAATTCACCCCTCCACTTT CASQDTGGNSPLHF